Reported below is one T cell receptor (beta chain). The record originates from a study of CD8 T cells in Susac syndrome. Trimming removed 0 bases from V and 5 bases from J, with 18 bases in between. Germline-derived CDR1 and CDR2 are LGHNA and YSLEER. The length of the CDR3 is 17 residues. An amount of RNA that ranged from roughly 0.5 to 1 ug was reverse transcribed with random hexamers. TCRdb used MiXCR to reprocess the immunoSEQ multiplex PCR reads, holding one entry per CDR3 protein. This sample has about 120,000 distinct CDR3 sequences; around 95% occur once, and the top ten carry approximately 0.2%.

V gene TRBV4-3 combines with J gene TRBJ2-3; no firm D call. The sequence was obtained from a human donor with Susac syndrome. Sequencing was done on a sample of CD8+ T cells from PBMCs. CDR3 DNA: TGCGCCAGCAGCCAAGATAGGGCGCTTGGGTCTGGAGATACGCAGTATTTT. Encoded protein: CASSQDRALGSGDTQYF.